Below are 31 T cell receptor beta chains sequenced from a single sample in a study of shared clonotypes between healthy human individuals. Only in-frame clones appear in the TCRdb table, and some are missing; sequencing was by immunoSEQ multiplex PCR. The table includes 2 million to 2.5 million clones, almost 96% detected once. Sequenced material: naive CD4+ T cells sorted from blood. Regarding subset: CD45RA+ positively selected. The receptor set was obtained from a man between 18 and 35 years old in good health.

V gene TRBV28 combines with J gene TRBJ2-1; 10 positions agree with TRBD1. The V gene end was trimmed by 5 bases and the J gene end by 6 bases; junction bases not matched to a gene: 7. CDR1 MDHEN and CDR2 SYDVKM come from the germline V gene. The CDR3 has 15 residues. CDR3 nucleotide sequence: TGTGCCAGCAGTACTCCTGGGACAGGGGTCAATGAGCAGTTCTTC. Translation gives CASSTPGTGVNEQFF. The variable domain in full, completed from reference TRBV28 and TRBJ2-1, reads DVKVTQSSRYLVKRTGEKVFLECVQDMDHENMFWYRQDPGLGLRLIYFSYDVKMKEKGDIPEGYSVSREKKERFSLILESASTNQTSMYLCASSTPGTGVNEQFFGPGTRLTVL.

V usage is TRBV27 and J usage is TRBJ2-1; D is perhaps TRBD2 (6 bases). The CDR3 extends over 15 amino acids. V lost 1 base, J lost 6 bases, and 13 bases lay in between. Germline V CDR1 and CDR2: MNHEY, SMNVEV (reference sequence). CDR3 sequence reads: CASSLFSSVSNEQFF. CDR3 in DNA: TGTGCCAGCAGTTTATTCTCTAGCGTAAGCAATGAGCAGTTCTTC.

The V gene is TRBV5-8, the J gene TRBJ2-5, with no clear D. Germline CDR1 and CDR2: SGHTS and YDEGEE. The CDR3 is made up of 14 amino acids. V was cut by 0 bases and J by 1 base, with 7 bases left in between. The CDR3 spells CASSLAAIQETQYF. In nucleotides, the CDR3 is TGTGCCAGCAGCTTGGCCGCTATCCAAGAGACCCAGTACTTC.

The rearrangement links TRBV7-9 to TRBJ2-3, with D perhaps being TRBD1 or TRBD2 (5 bases each). The CDR3 consists of 16 residues. Trimming removed 4 bases from V and 2 bases from J, with 16 bases in between. In germline, CDR1 is SEHNR, CDR2 FQNEAQ (reference sequence). The CDR3 DNA is TGTGCCAGCAGCTCTTATCCCAGGGACCTCACAGATACGCAGTATTTT. Translation: CASSSYPRDLTDTQYF.

The chain carries TRBV6-1 and TRBJ2-7; D remains unclear. V lost 3 bases to trimming and J lost 2 bases, with 20 bases between them. There are 17 residues in the CDR3. Germline CDR1 and CDR2: MNHNS and SASEGT. The CDR3: CASSDSQKTKTTYEQYF. The CDR3 coding sequence is TGTGCCAGCAGTGACAGCCAAAAGACAAAGACAACCTACGAGCAGTACTTC.

V gene TRBV21-1 combines with J gene TRBJ1-1; the table's D call, TRBD1, has no DNA check behind it. TRBV21-1 is listed as a pseudogene. The CDR3 sequence is 14 residues long. The CDR3 reads CASSTRVFNTEAFF. In nucleotides, the CDR3 is TGTGCCAGCAGCACCAGGGTCTTCAACACTGAAGCTTTCTTT.

This chain joins TRBV5-1 and TRBJ2-5; the D is unclear. CDR1 is SGHRS and CDR2 is YFSETQ in the germline V gene. With 0 bases removed from V and 5 bases from J, the gap between germline ends came to 11 bases. The CDR3 is 14 amino acids. The CDR3 region is CASSLVLGMETQYF. CDR3 nucleotide sequence: TGCGCCAGCAGCTTGGTACTGGGGATGGAGACCCAGTACTTC. The variable domain in full, completed from reference TRBV5-1 and TRBJ2-5, reads KAGVTQTPRYLIKTRGQQVTLSCSPISGHRSVSWYQQTPGQGLQFLFEYFSETQRNKGNFPGRFSGRQFSNSRSEMNVSTLELGDSALYLCASSLVLGMETQYFGPGTRLLVL.

This CDR3 is CASSRVPGEQYF. DNA of the CDR3: TGTGCCAGCAGTCGTGTCCCCGGCGAGCAGTACTTC. The chain is built from TRBV6-5 and TRBJ2-7; the D is unclear. The germline V and J ends were trimmed by 5 bases and 6 bases, with 11 bases remaining between them. CDR1 MNHEY and CDR2 SVGAGI come from the germline V gene. This CDR3 comprises 12 residues.

The V call is TRBV7-2, the J call TRBJ2-5; 8 positions agree with TRBD1. J lost 9 bases, V lost 5 bases, and 5 bases had no gene match. The germline CDR1 and CDR2 sequences are SGHTA and FQGNSA. The CDR3 totals 12 residues. CDR3 DNA sequence: TGTGCCAGCAGCGTACGGACAGGGCCCCAGTACTTC. This codes for CASSVRTGPQYF.

J is TRBJ2-2 and V is TRBV19; 8 positions agree with TRBD1. The germline V gene has CDR1 LNHDA and CDR2 SQIVND (reference sequence). The CDR3 totals 15 residues. The V gene end was trimmed by 5 bases and the J gene end by 2 bases; junction bases not matched to a gene: 4. The CDR3 nucleotides read TGTGCCAGTAGTCCCAGGGGGCTAAACACCGGGGAGCTGTTTTTT. Translated: CASSPRGLNTGELFF.

CDR3 DNA sequence: TGTGCCAGCAGCTTGGCAAAAAACAGGGGGCCACAAGAGACCCAGTACTTC. This encodes CASSLAKNRGPQETQYF. V and J are TRBV5-4 and TRBJ2-5, with 9 bases aligning to TRBD1. The CDR3 has 17 residues. Trimming at V came to 0 bases and at J to 2 bases, leaving 8 bases not matched to a gene. Germline CDR1 is SGHNT and CDR2 is YYREEE (reference sequence).

The V and J genes are TRBV6-6 and TRBJ1-2; D perhaps matches TRBD1 (5 bases). The CDR3 length is 15 residues. Trimming removed 5 bases from V and 6 bases from J, with 19 bases in between. CDR1 and CDR2 (germline): MNHNY, SVGAGI (reference sequence). The CDR3 loop is CASSPRDRTVHGYTF. CDR3 DNA sequence: TGTGCCAGCAGTCCCCGAGACAGAACCGTGCATGGCTACACCTTC.

CDR3 sequence: CASIPSGGNTEAFF. For the CDR3, the DNA is TGTGCCAGCATCCCCTCCGGCGGGAACACTGAAGCTTTCTTT. The chain joins TRBV6-5 to TRBJ1-1; D is unresolved. The germline V gene encodes CDR1 MNHEY and CDR2 SVGAGI. The CDR3 consists of 14 residues. Trimming removed 7 bases from V and 1 base from J, with 13 bases in between.

The V gene is TRBV6-1, the J gene TRBJ1-5, with no clear D. The CDR3 length is 16 residues. The V end was cut by 2 bases, the J end by 0 bases, with 11 bases between. CDR1 and CDR2 (germline): MNHNS, SASEGT. DNA for the CDR3: TGTGCCAGCAGTGAATCTCCCTCGTATAGCAATCAGCCCCAGCATTTT. The encoded protein is CASSESPSYSNQPQHF.

The rearrangement links TRBV6-5 to TRBJ2-7; no firm D call. There are 14 residues in the CDR3. Trimming shortened V by 5 bases and J by 3 bases, and 14 bases separated the two germline ends. CDR1 and CDR2 from the germline V gene are MNHEY and SVGAGI. The CDR3 nucleotides are TGTGCCAGCAGTCAGACGGTCGGTCTCTACGAGCAGTACTTC. Its translation is CASSQTVGLYEQYF.

Remarks on this clone: Other DNA sequences within the sample encode an identical CDR3. The chain employs TRBV2 and TRBJ1-2; possible D gene TRBD1, 6 bases. The V end lost 4 bases, the J end lost 0 bases, and 6 bases lay between the germline ends. Germline CDR1 reads SNHLY; CDR2 reads FYNNEI. The length of the CDR3 is 13 residues. CDR3 in amino acids: CASSGTANYGYTF. CDR3 coding DNA: TGTGCCAGCAGTGGGACAGCTAACTATGGCTACACCTTC.

The V and J genes are TRBV6-5 and TRBJ2-7; a weak D match, TRBD2 (5 bases). CDR1 and CDR2 from the germline V gene are MNHEY and SVGAGI. The CDR3 extends over 13 amino acids. V lost 5 bases and J 6 bases, leaving 14 bases between the germline ends. CDR3 DNA sequence: TGTGCCAGCAGTGGCTCTAGCAAAGGCGAGCAGTACTTC. Translating it yields CASSGSSKGEQYF.

A note on this clone: Other DNA sequences in the sample encode the same CDR3. The chain links TRBV14 to TRBJ1-1; maybe TRBD1 (6 bases). Germline values: CDR1 SGHDN, CDR2 FVKESK. This CDR3 spans 13 amino acids. V was clipped by 4 bases and J by 0 bases, with 6 bases between them. Written as DNA, the CDR3 is TGTGCCAGCAGCCGGGGGCTGAACACTGAAGCTTTCTTT. Its translation is CASSRGLNTEAFF.

In its sample, this clone was seen once. The gene calls are TRBV30 and TRBJ1-2, with 9 bases that match TRBD1. V shed 1 base and J 7 bases; nucleotides not matched to a gene: 7. CDR1 is GTSNPN, CDR2 SVGIG, per germline (reference sequence). The CDR3 is 14 residues long. The CDR3 DNA reads as TGTGCCTGGAGTGGCTTACAGGGGGCAATTGGCTACACCTTC. This sequence encodes CAWSGLQGAIGYTF.

V gene TRBV7-9 combines with J gene TRBJ1-3, with D possibly TRBD1 on 5 matching bases. Germline CDR1 reads SEHNR; CDR2 reads FQNEAQ (reference sequence). The CDR3 is 16 amino acids. Trimming removed 4 bases at V and 3 bases at J, with 16 bases between. The CDR3 DNA reads as TGTGCCAGCAGCTCTTGGTTTCAGGGAGATGGAAACACCATATATTTT. This encodes CASSSWFQGDGNTIYF.

The rearrangement links TRBV30 to TRBJ2-5, with 14 bases aligning to TRBD2. Trimming took 0 bases from V and 6 from J; bases not matched to a gene: 6. The CDR3 runs 16 residues. Germline V CDR1 and CDR2: GTSNPN, SVGIG (reference sequence). The CDR3 coding sequence is TGTGCCTGGAGTGTACTGACTAGCGGGAGGGGAAAGACCCAGTACTTC. It specifies CAWSVLTSGRGKTQYF.

The chain has TRBV6-1 and TRBJ1-2; the D is unclear. Germline CDR1 is MNHNS and CDR2 is SASEGT. Trimming removed 3 bases at V and 3 bases at J, with 14 bases between. This CDR3 contains 15 residues. The CDR3, as DNA: TGTGCCAGCAGTGACCTGGCCCTTGGCGACTATGGCTACACCTTC. Its protein product is CASSDLALGDYGYTF.

The chain carries TRBV18 and TRBJ1-4; D unclear. CDR1 and CDR2 (germline): KGHSH, LQKENI. Trimming shortened V by 6 bases and J by 0 bases, and 11 bases separated the two germline ends. CDR3 length equals 15 residues. This CDR3 reads CASSVGVATNEKLFF. Here the CDR3 DNA reads TGTGCCAGCTCGGTGGGAGTTGCAACTAATGAAAAACTGTTTTTT.

V gene TRBV11-2 combines with J gene TRBJ2-5; no definite D call. V was clipped by 5 bases and J by 2 bases, with 18 bases between them. From germline, CDR1 is SGHAT and CDR2 FQNNGV. CDR3 length: 16 residues. The CDR3 DNA reads as TGTGCCAGCAGCCAAAATTGGTACAGTCGACAAGAGACCCAGTACTTC. This sequence encodes CASSQNWYSRQETQYF.

V is TRBV4-2 and J is TRBJ2-7; 12 bases agree with TRBD2. The germline V gene encodes CDR1 LGHNA and CDR2 YNFKEQ. CDR3 size: 15 residues. V shed 4 bases and J 5 bases; nucleotides not matched to a gene: 6. CDR3: CASSPLTSGSHEQYF. For the CDR3, the DNA is TGTGCCAGCAGCCCCCTGACTAGCGGGAGCCACGAGCAGTACTTC.

The rearrangement links TRBV10-3 to TRBJ1-5; D might be TRBD1 (5 bases). V lost 3 bases to trimming and J lost 5 bases, with 14 bases between them. This CDR3 is built from 15 residues. Looked up from germline, CDR1 is ENHRY and CDR2 is SYGVKD. The CDR3 sequence is CAISEWQGGDQPQHF. The DNA for the CDR3 is TGTGCCATCAGTGAATGGCAGGGAGGGGATCAGCCCCAGCATTTT.

About this clone itself: One end of the junction fails to match germline, which may point to a read error. The V and J genes are TRBV5-8 and TRBJ2-6, with 10 bases aligning to TRBD1. In germline, CDR1 is SGHTS, CDR2 YDEGEE. CDR3 length: 18 residues. The CDR3 DNA sequence: TGTGCCAGCAGCGCAGCCGGGACAGGGGTCTCTAGGGCCAACGTCCTGACTTTC. Protein product: CASSAAGTGVSRANVLTF. Variable domain in full (rest from reference TRBV5-8 and TRBJ2-6): EAGVTQSPTHLIKTRGQQATLRCSPISGHTSVYWYQQALGLGLQFLLWYDEGEERNRGNFPPRFSGRQFPNYSSELNVNALELEDSALYLCASSAAGTGVSRANVLTFGAGSRLTVL.

This chain joins TRBV11-2 and TRBJ1-2, with 8 bases that match TRBD1. CDR1 and CDR2 from the germline V gene are SGHAT and FQNNGV. The V gene end was trimmed by 5 bases and the J gene end by 5 bases; junction bases not matched to a gene: 13. The CDR3 is 16 residues long. CDR3 sequence (DNA): TGTGCCAGCAGCCCCGTGACAGGGGCTCATGGATATGGCTACACCTTC. Translated, it gives CASSPVTGAHGYGYTF. Full variable domain (remainder filled in from reference TRBV11-2 and TRBJ1-2): EAGVAQSPRYKIIEKRQSVAFWCNPISGHATLYWYQQILGQGPKLLIQFQNNGVVDDSQLPKDRFSAERLKGVDSTLKIQPAKLEDSAVYLCASSPVTGAHGYGYTFGSGTRLTVV.

Worth noting for this clone: This specimen includes other DNA sequences encoding the same CDR3. The J gene is TRBJ2-7, the V gene TRBV19; 11 positions agree with TRBD2. V shed 1 base, J shed 2 bases, and the junction held 1 base outside the gene matches. Germline assignment: CDR1 LNHDA and CDR2 SQIVND (reference sequence). There are 15 residues in the CDR3. In DNA, the CDR3 is TGTGCCAGTAGTATAGGACTAGCGGGACCCTACGAGCAGTACTTC. This encodes CASSIGLAGPYEQYF.

The chain recombines TRBV5-4 with TRBJ1-4; D unresolved. The V and J ends lost 1 base and 7 bases respectively, with 8 bases between them. The germline gives CDR1 SGHNT, CDR2 YYREEE (reference sequence). The CDR3 has 13 residues. The CDR3 sequence: CASSLMDGEKLFF. The CDR3 nucleotides are TGTGCCAGCAGCTTGATGGACGGTGAAAAACTGTTTTTT.

The V call is TRBV6-5, the J call TRBJ2-7; no definite D call. The CDR3 runs to 15 residues. Germline CDR1 reads MNHEY; CDR2 reads SVGAGI. V was clipped by 0 bases and J by 2 bases, with 11 bases between them. The CDR3: CASSYSFPGTYEQYF. The CDR3, as DNA: TGTGCCAGCAGTTACTCCTTCCCAGGAACCTACGAGCAGTACTTC.